One and the same sample provided the 3 T cell receptor beta chains below, sequenced in a study of cytomegalovirus exposure and HLA in healthy donors. Amplification used 60 Vbeta primers and 13 Jbeta primers. Sequencing was performed with immunoSEQ multiplex PCR; in TCRdb, only in-frame clones are kept and a portion is missing. The sample holds about 36,000 clones, roughly two thirds seen once. Sequenced input: PBMCs. The receptors originated from a man aged 25-40 years in good health and CMV-seronegative.

The J gene is TRBJ1-1, the V gene TRBV10-2; D not certain. The CDR3 spans 12 residues. V gave up 0 bases and J gave up 6 bases, with 5 bases separating them. Germline V gene data show CDR1 as WSHSY and CDR2 as SAAADI. CDR3 protein: CASSESPAEAFF. The CDR3 DNA reads TGCGCCAGCAGTGAGTCGCCGGCTGAAGCTTTCTTT.

This clone appeared a single time. This chain links TRBV7-8 with TRBJ2-7; 10 nucleotides line up with TRBD1. Germline loops: CDR1 SGHVS, CDR2 FQNEAQ. The trim removed 3 bases at V and 2 bases at J, leaving 19 bases unmatched. The CDR3 length is 20 residues. CDR3 nucleotides: TGTGCCAGCAGCTTTTTAACCAGCCCCAAGGGACAGGGGATCCCCTACGAGCAGTACTTC. Its protein product is CASSFLTSPKGQGIPYEQYF.

This clone appeared a few times. The genes are TRBV6-6 and TRBJ1-2; 7 bases fit TRBD1. Germline V lookup: CDR1 MNHNY, CDR2 SVGAGI (reference sequence). The CDR3 is 14 amino acids. Trimming took 6 bases from V and 3 from J; bases not matched to a gene: 7. DNA of the CDR3: TGTGCCAGCAGCAAGGGGGCGAATGACTATGGCTACACCTTC. It yields the protein CASSKGANDYGYTF.